The sequence of this TCR beta chain was determined in a study of T cell repertoires in cytomegalovirus infection. In its sample, this clonotype is medium-sized (0.01 to 0.1%). TCRdb fed the reads into MiXCR, producing one record per CDR3 protein. Counted here are 150,000 to 200,000 distinct CDR3 sequences, about 28% occurring once; the ten biggest clones make up roughly 31%. The CDR3 covers 15 residues. The V gene lost 0 bases and the J gene lost 2 bases, with 11 bases spanning the gap. From germline, CDR1 is SGHVS and CDR2 FQNEAQ. The sample was PBMCs. The chain links TRBV7-8 to TRBJ2-7, with no clear D. This receptor was obtained from a human donor in good health (CMV status not recorded). Some clones in this sample may be carry-over from other donors' samples. CDR3 in amino acids: CASSLAKGFAYEQYF. In nucleotides, the CDR3 is TGTGCCAGCAGCTTAGCGAAAGGGTTCGCCTACGAGCAGTACTTC.